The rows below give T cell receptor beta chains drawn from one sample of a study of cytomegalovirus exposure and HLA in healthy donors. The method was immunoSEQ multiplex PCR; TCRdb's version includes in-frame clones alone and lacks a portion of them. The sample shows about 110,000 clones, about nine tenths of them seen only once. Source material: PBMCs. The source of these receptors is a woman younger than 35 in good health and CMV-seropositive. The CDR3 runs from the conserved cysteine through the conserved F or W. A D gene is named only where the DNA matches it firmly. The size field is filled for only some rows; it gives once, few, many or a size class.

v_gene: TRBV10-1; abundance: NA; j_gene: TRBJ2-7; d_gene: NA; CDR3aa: CASSEEGDGTYEQYF; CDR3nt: TGCGCCAGCAGTGAAGAGGGGGACGGTACCTACGAGCAGTACTTC
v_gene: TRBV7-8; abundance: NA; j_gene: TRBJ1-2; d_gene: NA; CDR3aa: CASSLGTERAYGYTF; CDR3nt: TGTGCCAGCAGCTTAGGGACAGAACGAGCCTATGGCTACACCTTC
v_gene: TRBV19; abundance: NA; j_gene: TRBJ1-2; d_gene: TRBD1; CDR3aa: CASSILQGSSNYGYTF; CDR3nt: TGTGCCAGTAGTATTTTACAGGGGAGTTCCAACTATGGCTACACCTTC
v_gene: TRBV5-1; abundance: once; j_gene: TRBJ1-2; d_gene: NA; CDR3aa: CASSLLSSGDNYGYTF; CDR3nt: TGCGCCAGCAGCCTCCTCTCTTCGGGGGATAACTATGGCTACACCTTC
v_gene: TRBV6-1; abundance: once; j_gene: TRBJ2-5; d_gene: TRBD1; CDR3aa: CASSGRTGNQETQYF; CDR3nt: TGTGCCAGCAGTGGCCGGACAGGCAACCAAGAGACCCAGTACTTC
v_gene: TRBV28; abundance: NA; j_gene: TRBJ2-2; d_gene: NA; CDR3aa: CASSLGQYTGELFF; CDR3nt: TGTGCCAGCAGCCTCGGACAGTACACCGGGGAGCTGTTTTTT
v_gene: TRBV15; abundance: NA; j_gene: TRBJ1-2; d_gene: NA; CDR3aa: CATSTLDSLNYGYTF; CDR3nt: TGTGCCACCAGCACCCTAGATTCACTTAACTATGGCTACACCTTC
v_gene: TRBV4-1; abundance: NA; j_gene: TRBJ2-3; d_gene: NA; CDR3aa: CASSQVGDYGDTQYF; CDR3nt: TGCGCCAGCAGCCAGGTTGGAGACTACGGAGATACGCAGTATTTT
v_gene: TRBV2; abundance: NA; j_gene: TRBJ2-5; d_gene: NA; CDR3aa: CASTELRQETQYF; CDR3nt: TGTGCCAGCACTGAACTCAGACAAGAGACCCAGTACTTC
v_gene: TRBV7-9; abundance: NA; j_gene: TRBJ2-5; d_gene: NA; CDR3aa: CASSLSQLQETQYF; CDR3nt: TGTGCCAGCAGCTTATCACAGCTCCAAGAGACCCAGTACTTC
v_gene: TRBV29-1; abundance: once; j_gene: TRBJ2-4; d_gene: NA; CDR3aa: CSVEDARGAAKNIQYF; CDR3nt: TGCAGCGTTGAAGATGCCAGGGGCGCCGCCAAAAACATTCAGTACTTC
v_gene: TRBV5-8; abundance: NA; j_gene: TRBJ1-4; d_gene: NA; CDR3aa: CASSLVQQDEKLFF; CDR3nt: TGTGCCAGCAGTCTGGTCCAGCAGGATGAAAAACTGTTTTTT
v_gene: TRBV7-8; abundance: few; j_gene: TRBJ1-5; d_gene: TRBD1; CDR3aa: CASSHRDRGHQPQHF; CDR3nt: TGTGCCAGCAGCCACAGGGACAGGGGGCATCAGCCCCAGCATTTT
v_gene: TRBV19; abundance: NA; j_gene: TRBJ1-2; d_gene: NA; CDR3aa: CASYTGSYGYTF; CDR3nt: TGTGCCAGTTATACAGGGAGCTATGGCTACACCTTC
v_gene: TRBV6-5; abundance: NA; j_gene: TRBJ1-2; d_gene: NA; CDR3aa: CASSYEGNANYGYTF; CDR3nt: TGTGCCAGCAGTTACGAGGGTAACGCGAACTATGGCTACACCTTC
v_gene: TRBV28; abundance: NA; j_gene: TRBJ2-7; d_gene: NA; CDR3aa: CASSAPVPDRQALDEQYF; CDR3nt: TGTGCCAGCAGCGCACCAGTACCTGACCGACAGGCGCTCGACGAGCAGTACTTC
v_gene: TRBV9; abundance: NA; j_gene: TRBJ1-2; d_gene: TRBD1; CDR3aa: CASSGDRAGYTF; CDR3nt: TGTGCCAGCAGCGGAGACAGGGCTGGCTACACCTTC
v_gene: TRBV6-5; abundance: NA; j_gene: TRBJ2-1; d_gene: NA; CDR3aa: CASSYIQHNEQFF; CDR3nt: TGTGCCAGCAGTTACATACAGCACAATGAGCAGTTCTTC
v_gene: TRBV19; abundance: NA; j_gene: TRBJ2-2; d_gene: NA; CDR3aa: CASKDRITGELFF; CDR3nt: TGTGCCAGTAAAGACAGGATCACCGGGGAGCTGTTTTTT
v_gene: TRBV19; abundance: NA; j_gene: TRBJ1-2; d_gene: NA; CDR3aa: CASSIIYRNNYGYTF; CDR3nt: TGTGCCAGTAGTATAATCTACAGAAATAACTATGGCTACACCTTC
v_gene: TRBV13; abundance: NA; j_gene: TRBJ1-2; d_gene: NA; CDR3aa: CASSSTAYGYTF; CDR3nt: TGTGCCAGCAGCTCTACAGCCTATGGCTACACCTTC
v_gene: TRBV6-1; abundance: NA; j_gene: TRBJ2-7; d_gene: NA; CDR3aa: CASSEAGPSSYEQYF; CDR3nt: TGTGCCAGCAGTGAAGCAGGTCCTAGCTCCTACGAGCAGTACTTC
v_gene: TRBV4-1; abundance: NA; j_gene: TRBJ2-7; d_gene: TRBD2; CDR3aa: CASSQAKRGGAYEQYF; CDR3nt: TGCGCCAGCAGCCAAGCAAAGCGGGGGGGCGCCTACGAGCAGTACTTC
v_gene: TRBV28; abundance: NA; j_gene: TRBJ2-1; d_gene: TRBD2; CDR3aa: CASLSGGAYNEQFF; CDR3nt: TGTGCCAGCCTCAGCGGGGGGGCTTATAATGAGCAGTTCTTC
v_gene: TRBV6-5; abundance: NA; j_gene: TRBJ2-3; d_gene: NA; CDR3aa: CASSYYSGKIDTQYF; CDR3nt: TGTGCCAGCAGTTACTATTCGGGGAAAATAGATACGCAGTATTTT
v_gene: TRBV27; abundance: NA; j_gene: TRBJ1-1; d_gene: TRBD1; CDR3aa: CASSWTGRTEAFF; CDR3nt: TGTGCCAGCAGTTGGACAGGGAGAACTGAAGCTTTCTTT
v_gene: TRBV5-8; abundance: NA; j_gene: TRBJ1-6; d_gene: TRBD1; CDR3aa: CASTDRGASPLHF; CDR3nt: TGTGCCAGCACCGACAGGGGGGCTTCACCCCTCCACTTT
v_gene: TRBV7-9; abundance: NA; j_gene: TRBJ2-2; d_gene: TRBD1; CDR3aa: CASRPDRGRTGELFF; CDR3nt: TGTGCCAGCAGACCCGACAGGGGGCGCACCGGGGAGCTGTTTTTT
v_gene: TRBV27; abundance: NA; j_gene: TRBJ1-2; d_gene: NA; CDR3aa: CASSYSSGYGYTF; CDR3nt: TGTGCCAGCAGTTACTCTTCAGGGTATGGCTACACCTTC
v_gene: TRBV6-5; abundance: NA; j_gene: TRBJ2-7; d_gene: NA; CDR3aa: CASSYGQEAYEQYF; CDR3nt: TGTGCCAGCAGTTACGGGCAGGAGGCCTACGAGCAGTACTTC
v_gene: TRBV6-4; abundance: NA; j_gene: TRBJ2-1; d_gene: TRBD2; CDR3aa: CASSDSGTSSDEQFF; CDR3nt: TGTGCCAGCAGTGACTCGGGGACTAGCTCGGATGAGCAGTTCTTC
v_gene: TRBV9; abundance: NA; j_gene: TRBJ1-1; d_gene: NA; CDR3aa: CASSPGNTEAFF; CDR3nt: TGTGCCAGCAGTCCGGGGAACACTGAAGCTTTCTTT
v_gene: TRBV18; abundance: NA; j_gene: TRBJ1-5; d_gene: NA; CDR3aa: CASSPQANQPQHF; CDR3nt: TGTGCCAGCTCACCACAAGCCAATCAGCCCCAGCATTTT
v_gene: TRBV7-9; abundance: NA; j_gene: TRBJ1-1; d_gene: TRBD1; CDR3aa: CASSLGQVNTEAFF; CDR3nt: TGTGCCAGCAGCCTGGGACAGGTGAACACTGAAGCTTTCTTT
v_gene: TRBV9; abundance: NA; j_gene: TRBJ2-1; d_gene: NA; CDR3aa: CASSNGHGSHNEQFF; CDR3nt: TGTGCCAGCAGCAATGGACACGGGAGCCACAATGAGCAGTTCTTC
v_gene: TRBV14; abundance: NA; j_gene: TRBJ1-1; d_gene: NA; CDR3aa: CASSLGRNTEAFF; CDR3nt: TGTGCCAGCAGCCTTGGGAGAAACACTGAAGCTTTCTTT
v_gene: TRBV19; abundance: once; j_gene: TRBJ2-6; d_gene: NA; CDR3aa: CASSAFSGFAGANVLTF; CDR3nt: TGTGCCAGTAGTGCCTTCTCGGGGTTTGCTGGGGCCAACGTCCTGACTTTC
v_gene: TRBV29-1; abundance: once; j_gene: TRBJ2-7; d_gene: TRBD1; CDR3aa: CSVSTGGYEQYF; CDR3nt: TGCAGCGTTTCTACAGGGGGATACGAGCAGTACTTC
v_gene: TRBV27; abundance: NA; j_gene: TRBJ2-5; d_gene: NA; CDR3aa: CASSFLQETQYF; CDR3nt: TGTGCCAGCAGTTTCCTTCAAGAGACCCAGTACTTC
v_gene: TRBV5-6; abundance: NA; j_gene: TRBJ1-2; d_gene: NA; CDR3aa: CASSHSYGYTF; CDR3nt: TGTGCCAGCAGCCACAGCTATGGCTACACCTTC
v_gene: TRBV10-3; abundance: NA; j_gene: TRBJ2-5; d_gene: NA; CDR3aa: CAISVRGETQYF; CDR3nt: TGTGCCATCAGTGTTAGGGGGGAGACCCAGTACTTC
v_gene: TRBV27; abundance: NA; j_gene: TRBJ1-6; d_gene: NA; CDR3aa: CASSLNSGFGPLHF; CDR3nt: TGTGCCAGCAGTTTAAATTCCGGTTTCGGACCCCTCCACTTT
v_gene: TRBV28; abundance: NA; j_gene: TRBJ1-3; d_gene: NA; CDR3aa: CASSVHQGGNTIYF; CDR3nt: TGTGCCAGCAGTGTTCACCAGGGGGGAAACACCATATATTTT
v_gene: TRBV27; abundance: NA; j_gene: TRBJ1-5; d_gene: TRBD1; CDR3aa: CASSPGQGWSNQPQHF; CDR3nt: TGTGCCAGCAGCCCGGGACAGGGTTGGAGCAATCAGCCCCAGCATTTT
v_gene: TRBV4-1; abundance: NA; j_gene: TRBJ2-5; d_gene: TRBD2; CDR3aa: CASSQGQRGFETQYF; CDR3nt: TGCGCCAGCAGCCAAGGCCAGCGGGGATTTGAGACCCAGTACTTC
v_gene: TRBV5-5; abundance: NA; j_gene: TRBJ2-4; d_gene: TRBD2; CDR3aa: CASSITVRLAGGSKNIQYF; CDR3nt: TGTGCCAGCAGCATCACCGTTAGACTAGCGGGGGGGTCCAAAAACATTCAGTACTTC